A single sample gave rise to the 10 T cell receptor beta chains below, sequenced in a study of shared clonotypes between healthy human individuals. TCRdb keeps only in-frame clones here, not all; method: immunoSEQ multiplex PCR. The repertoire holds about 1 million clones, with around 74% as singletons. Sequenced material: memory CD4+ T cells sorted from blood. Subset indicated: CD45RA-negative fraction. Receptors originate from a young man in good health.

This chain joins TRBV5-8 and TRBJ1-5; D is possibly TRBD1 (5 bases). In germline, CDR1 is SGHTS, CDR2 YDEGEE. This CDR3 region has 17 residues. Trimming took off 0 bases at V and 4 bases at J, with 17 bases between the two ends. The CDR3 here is CASSLAVIVGGNQPQHF. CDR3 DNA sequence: TGTGCCAGCAGCTTGGCTGTGATTGTTGGGGGAAATCAGCCCCAGCATTTT.

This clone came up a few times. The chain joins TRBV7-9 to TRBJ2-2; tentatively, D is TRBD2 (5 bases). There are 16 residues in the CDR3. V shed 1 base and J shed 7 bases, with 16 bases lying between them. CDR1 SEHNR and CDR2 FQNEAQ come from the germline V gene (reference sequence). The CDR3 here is CASSLEASQIHGELFF. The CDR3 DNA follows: TGTGCCAGCAGCTTAGAGGCTAGCCAGATTCACGGGGAGCTGTTTTTT.

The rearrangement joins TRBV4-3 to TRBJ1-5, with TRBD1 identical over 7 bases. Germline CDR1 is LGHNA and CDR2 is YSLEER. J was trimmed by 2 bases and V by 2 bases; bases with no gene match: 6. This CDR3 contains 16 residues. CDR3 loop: CASSQRIGTGNQPQHF. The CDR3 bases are TGCGCCAGCAGCCAACGAATCGGGACAGGCAATCAGCCCCAGCATTTT.

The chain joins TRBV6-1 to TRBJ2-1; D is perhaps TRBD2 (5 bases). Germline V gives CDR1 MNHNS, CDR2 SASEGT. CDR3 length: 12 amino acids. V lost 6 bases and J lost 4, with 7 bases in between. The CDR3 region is CASRTGYNEQFF. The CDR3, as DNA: TGTGCCAGCAGGACGGGATACAATGAGCAGTTCTTC.

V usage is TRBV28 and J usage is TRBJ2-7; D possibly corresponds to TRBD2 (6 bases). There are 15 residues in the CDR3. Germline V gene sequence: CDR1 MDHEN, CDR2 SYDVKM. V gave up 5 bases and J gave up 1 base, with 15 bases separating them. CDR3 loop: CASSTPVGGSYEQYF. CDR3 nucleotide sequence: TGTGCCAGCAGTACCCCGGTAGGAGGGTCCTACGAGCAGTACTTC.

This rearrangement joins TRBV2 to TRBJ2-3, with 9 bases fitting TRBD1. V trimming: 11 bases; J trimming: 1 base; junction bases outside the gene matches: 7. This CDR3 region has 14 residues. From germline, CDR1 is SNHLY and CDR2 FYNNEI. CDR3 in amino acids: CAQGGQGGTDTQYF. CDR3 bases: TGTGCCCAAGGGGGACAGGGCGGCACAGATACGCAGTATTTT.

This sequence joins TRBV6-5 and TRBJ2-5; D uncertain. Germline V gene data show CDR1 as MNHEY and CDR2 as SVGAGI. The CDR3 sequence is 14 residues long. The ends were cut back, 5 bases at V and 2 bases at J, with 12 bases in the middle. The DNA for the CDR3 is TGTGCCAGCAGTCAACCCGGGCCTCAAGAGACCCAGTACTTC. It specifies CASSQPGPQETQYF.

The CDR3 region is CASGLGLGLEQYF. The CDR3 DNA reads as TGTGCTAGTGGTTTGGGCCTCGGTTTGGAGCAGTACTTC. This rearrangement joins TRBV12-5 to TRBJ2-7; D is ambiguous. The CDR3 spans 13 residues. The V and J ends lost 1 base and 7 bases respectively, with 11 bases between them. CDR1 LGHNT and CDR2 FRNRAP come from the germline V gene.

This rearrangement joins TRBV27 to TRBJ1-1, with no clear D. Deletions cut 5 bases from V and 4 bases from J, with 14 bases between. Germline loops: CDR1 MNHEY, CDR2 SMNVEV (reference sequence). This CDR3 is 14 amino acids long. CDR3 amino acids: CASSPGGNPTEAFF. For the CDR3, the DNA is TGTGCCAGCAGTCCTGGAGGAAACCCCACTGAAGCTTTCTTT.

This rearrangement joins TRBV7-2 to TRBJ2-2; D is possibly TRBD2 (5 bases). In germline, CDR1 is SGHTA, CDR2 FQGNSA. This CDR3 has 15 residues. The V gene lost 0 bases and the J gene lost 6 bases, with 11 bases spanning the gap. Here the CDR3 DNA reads TGTGCCAGCAGCTTAGCAGCGGCCCAATCCGGGGAGCTGTTTTTT. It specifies CASSLAAAQSGELFF.